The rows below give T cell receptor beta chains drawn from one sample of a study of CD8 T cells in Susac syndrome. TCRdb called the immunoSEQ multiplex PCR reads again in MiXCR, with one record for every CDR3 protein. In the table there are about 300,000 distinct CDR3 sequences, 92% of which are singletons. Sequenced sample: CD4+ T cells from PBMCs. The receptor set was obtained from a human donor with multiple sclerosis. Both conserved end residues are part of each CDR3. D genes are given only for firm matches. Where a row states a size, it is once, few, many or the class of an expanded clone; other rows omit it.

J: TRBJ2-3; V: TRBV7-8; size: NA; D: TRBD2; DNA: TGTGCCAGCAGCCTAACTAGCGGGAGGGCCAATTTT; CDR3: CASSLTSGRANF
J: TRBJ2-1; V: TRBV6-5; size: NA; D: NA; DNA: TGTGCCAGCAGTTACGCGGGAAGGGGGGAGGGAAATGAGCAGTTCTTC; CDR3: CASSYAGRGEGNEQFF
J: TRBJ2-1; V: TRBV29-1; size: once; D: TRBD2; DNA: TGCAGCGTTGAAGAGTGGTCTAGCGGGAGGGATGAGCAGTTCTTC; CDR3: CSVEEWSSGRDEQFF
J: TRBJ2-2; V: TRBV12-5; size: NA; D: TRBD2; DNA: TGTGCTAGTGGTTTACTAACCCCGGGACTAGCGGGAATCCGTTCTCCCGGGGAGCTGTTTTTT; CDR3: CASGLLTPGLAGIRSPGELFF
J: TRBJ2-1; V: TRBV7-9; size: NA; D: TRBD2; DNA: TGTGCCAGCAGCTTACTAGCGGCCCATCGTGAGCAGTTCTTC; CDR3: CASSLLAAHREQFF
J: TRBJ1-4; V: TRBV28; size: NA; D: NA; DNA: TGTGCCAGCAGTTTACCCAAGGGGCGCTCAAGCCTATTAGCCGCGGAAAAACTGTTTTTT; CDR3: CASSLPKGRSSLLAAEKLFF
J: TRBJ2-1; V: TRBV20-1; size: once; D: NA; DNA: TGCAGTGCGTGGGGGCGGGGAGGGTACAATGAGCAGTTCTTC; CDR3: CSAWGRGGYNEQFF
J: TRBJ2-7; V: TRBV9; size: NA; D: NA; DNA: TGTGCCAGCAGCGTCTCCATAGCGGTGGAGGGGGAGCAGTACTTC; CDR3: CASSVSIAVEGEQYF
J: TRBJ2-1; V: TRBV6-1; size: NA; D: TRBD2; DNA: TGTGCCAGCAGCCAGCGACTAGCGGGGGATTTCTTC; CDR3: CASSQRLAGDFF
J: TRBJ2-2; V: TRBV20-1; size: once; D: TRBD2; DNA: TGCAGTGCTCCTCGACTAGCGGCCGGGGAGCTGTTTTTT; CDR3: CSAPRLAAGELFF
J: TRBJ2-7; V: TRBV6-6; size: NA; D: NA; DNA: TGTGCCAGCAGTTTACGACAGGCCCCGTCCTACGAGCAGTACTTC; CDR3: CASSLRQAPSYEQYF
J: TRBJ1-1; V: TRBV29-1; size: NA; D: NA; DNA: TGCAGCGCACCAGGGAGCGCCAACACTGAAGCTTTCTTT; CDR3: CSAPGSANTEAFF
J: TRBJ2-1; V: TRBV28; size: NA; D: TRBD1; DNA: TGTGCCAGCAGTTACCCCAGGGGGCGCGTGACCCGCAATGAGCAGTTCTTC; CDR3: CASSYPRGRVTRNEQFF
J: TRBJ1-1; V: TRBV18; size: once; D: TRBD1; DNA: TGTGCCAGCTCCACCCTAGACAGGGGAGGCACTGAAGCTTTCTTT; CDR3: CASSTLDRGGTEAFF
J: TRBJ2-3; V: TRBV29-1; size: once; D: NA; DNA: TGCAGCGTTGAGGAGGGCACAGATACGCAGTATTTT; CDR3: CSVEEGTDTQYF
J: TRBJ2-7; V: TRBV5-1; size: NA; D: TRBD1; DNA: TGCGCCAGCCGCCTCCCGACAGGGTCCAACGAGCAGTACTTC; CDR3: CASRLPTGSNEQYF
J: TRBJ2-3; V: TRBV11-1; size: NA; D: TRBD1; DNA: TGTGCCAGCAGCCCAAGGACAGGGGCCACAGATACGCAGTATTTT; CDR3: CASSPRTGATDTQYF
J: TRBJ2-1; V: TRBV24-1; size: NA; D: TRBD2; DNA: TGTGCCACCAGTGGCCCGCCTCGTCAGGGACTAGCGGGGGGATACAATGAGCAGTTCTTC; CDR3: CATSGPPRQGLAGGYNEQFF
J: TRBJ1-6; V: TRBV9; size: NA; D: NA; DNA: TGTGCCAGCAGCGTAGAGCGGACAAAAGGTTCACCCCTCCACTTT; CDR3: CASSVERTKGSPLHF
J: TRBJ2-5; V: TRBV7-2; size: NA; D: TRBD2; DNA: TGTGCCAGCAGCTTTAGCGGGGGGGCCGGAGAGACCCAGTACTTC; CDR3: CASSFSGGAGETQYF
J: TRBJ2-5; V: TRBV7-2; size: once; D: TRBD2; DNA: TGTGCCAGCAGCTTAGTAGCGGGCGTCCAAGAGACCCAGTACTTC; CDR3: CASSLVAGVQETQYF
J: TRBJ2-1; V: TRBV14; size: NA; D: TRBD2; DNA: TGTGCCAGCACCCTGACTAGCGGGAGCGGGAATGAGCAGTTCTTC; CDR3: CASTLTSGSGNEQFF
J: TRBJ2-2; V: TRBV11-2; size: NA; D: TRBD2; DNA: TGTGCCAGCAGCTTGGGGCTAGCGGGGAGTACCGGGGAGCTGTTTTTT; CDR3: CASSLGLAGSTGELFF
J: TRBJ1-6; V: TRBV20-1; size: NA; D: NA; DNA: TGCAGTGCTAGGGCCGAGGCCGTCTTAGATTCACCCCTCCACTTT; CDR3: CSARAEAVLDSPLHF
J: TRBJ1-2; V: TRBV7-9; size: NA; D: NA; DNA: TGTGCCAGCAGCTTAGTCGCAGGATCCAGTCAAATGGTCTATGGCTACACCTTC; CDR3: CASSLVAGSSQMVYGYTF
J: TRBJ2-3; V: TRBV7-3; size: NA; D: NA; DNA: TGTGCCAGCAGCTTAAAAGGGGCAGATACGCAGTATTTT; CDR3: CASSLKGADTQYF
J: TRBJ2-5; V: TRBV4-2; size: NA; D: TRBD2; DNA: TGTGCCAGCAGCCAAGTCCTGCGGGAGGGCCGGGAGACCCAGTACTTC; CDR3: CASSQVLREGRETQYF
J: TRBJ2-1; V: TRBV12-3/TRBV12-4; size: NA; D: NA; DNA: TGTGCCAGCAGTTTAGCTCCAAGTTCCTACAATGAGCAGTTCTTC; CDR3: CASSLAPSSYNEQFF
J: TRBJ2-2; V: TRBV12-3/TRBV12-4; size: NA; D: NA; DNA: TGTGCCAGCAGACTTACGAACACCGGGGAGCTGTTTTTT; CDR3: CASRLTNTGELFF
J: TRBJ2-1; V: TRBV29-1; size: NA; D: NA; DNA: TGCAGCGTTGCAACTAGCTCCTACAATGAGCAGTTCTTC; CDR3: CSVATSSYNEQFF
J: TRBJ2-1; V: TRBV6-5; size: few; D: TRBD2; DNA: TGTGCCAGCAGGGGGACTAGCGGAGGCTCCTACAATGAGCAGTTCTTC; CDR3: CASRGTSGGSYNEQFF
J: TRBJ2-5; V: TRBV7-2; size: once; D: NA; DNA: TGTGCCAGCAGCTTAGCCCGGGGATTTCAAGAGACCCAGTACTTC; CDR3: CASSLARGFQETQYF
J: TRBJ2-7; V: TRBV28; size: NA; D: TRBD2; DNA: TGTGCCAGCAGTGGTCGGACTAGCGGGAGGCGAACCTTATACGAGCAGTACTTC; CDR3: CASSGRTSGRRTLYEQYF
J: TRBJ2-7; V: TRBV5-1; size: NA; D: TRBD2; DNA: TGCGCCAGCAGCTCGGCCGGGACTAGCGGCCTTTACGAGCAGTACTTC; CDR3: CASSSAGTSGLYEQYF
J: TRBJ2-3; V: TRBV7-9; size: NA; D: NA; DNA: TGTGCCAGCAGCTTAGGGGCTAGCGGCACAGATACGCAGTATTTT; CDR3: CASSLGASGTDTQYF
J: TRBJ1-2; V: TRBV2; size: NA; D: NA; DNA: TGTGCCAGCAGTGGAGGGCGAGACTATGGCTACACCTTC; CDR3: CASSGGRDYGYTF
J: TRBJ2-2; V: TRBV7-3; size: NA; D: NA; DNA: TGTGCCAGCAGCTTAGGGGCGGGATCAACCACCGGGGAGCTGTTTTTT; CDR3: CASSLGAGSTTGELFF
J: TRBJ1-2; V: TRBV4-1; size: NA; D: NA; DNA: TGCGCCAGCAGCCAAGACGTAGGACCGCACTATGGCTACACCTTC; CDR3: CASSQDVGPHYGYTF
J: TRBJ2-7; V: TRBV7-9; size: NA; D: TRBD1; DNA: TGTGCCAGCAGTTCGGAGGGGGACAGGTCCTACGAGCAGTACTTC; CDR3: CASSSEGDRSYEQYF
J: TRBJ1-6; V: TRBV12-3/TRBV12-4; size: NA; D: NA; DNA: TGTGCCAGCAGTTTGGACCGGGGCTTAGGATCACCCCTCCACTTT; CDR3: CASSLDRGLGSPLHF